These 15 T cell receptor beta chains share one sample of origin, sequenced in a study of blood T cell repertoires in COVID-19. Produced via immunoSEQ multiplex PCR; TCRdb's table is partial and in-frame only. The sample includes a few hundred thousand clones, 85% to 90% of them seen just once. Sequences were obtained from peripheral blood. Receptors were obtained from a man between 60 and 75 years old with acute or convalescent COVID-19.

This chain uses TRBV3-1 (or the pseudogene TRBV3-2) with TRBJ2-6; no reliable D call. V lost 1 base, J lost 0 bases, and 13 bases lay in between. The CDR3 covers 18 residues. Germline values: CDR1 LGHDT, CDR2 YNNKEL (reference sequence). CDR3 nucleotide sequence: TGTGCCAGCAGCCAAGGTAAGCTTCTGAGCTCTGGGGCCAACGTCCTGACTTTC. Translating it yields CASSQGKLLSSGANVLTF.

The rearrangement uses TRBV7-2 and TRBJ1-1; 7 bases fit TRBD1. This CDR3 contains 14 residues. After removal of 5 bases from V and 3 bases from J, the junction contained 6 bases not matched to a gene. Per the germline V gene, CDR1 is SGHTA and CDR2 is FQGNSA. The CDR3 region is CASSPTGFYTEAFF. CDR3 nucleotides: TGTGCCAGCAGCCCGACAGGGTTTTACACTGAAGCTTTCTTT.

This clone showed up many times. Within the sample, other DNA sequences also encode this same CDR3. This chain links TRBV19 with TRBJ2-7; TRBD1 is a possible D gene (5 bases). Germline loops: CDR1 LNHDA, CDR2 SQIVND (reference sequence). The CDR3 is 11 amino acids. The V gene lost 8 bases and the J gene lost 2 bases, with 7 bases spanning the gap. CDR3 sequence reads: CASQGAYEQYF. The CDR3 DNA follows: TGTGCCAGTCAAGGGGCCTACGAGCAGTACTTC.

V and J are TRBV15 and TRBJ2-7; D might be TRBD2 (7 bases). Germline CDR1 reads LNHNV; CDR2 reads YYDKDF (reference sequence). The CDR3 loop spans 15 amino acids. V gave up 1 base and J gave up 5 bases, with 15 bases separating them. CDR3 sequence reads: CATSRGGGGEHEQYF. In DNA form, the CDR3 reads TGTGCCACCAGCAGAGGGGGAGGGGGAGAGCACGAGCAGTACTTC.

The V gene is TRBV10-3, the J gene TRBJ2-1, with 11 bases identical to TRBD2. CDR3 length: 17 amino acids. The V gene end was trimmed by 5 bases and the J gene end by 3 bases; junction bases not matched to a gene: 9. Germline values: CDR1 ENHRY, CDR2 SYGVKD. CDR3 residues: CAISYRLAGSLYNEQFF. CDR3 DNA sequence: TGTGCCATCAGTTACAGACTAGCGGGAAGCCTCTACAATGAGCAGTTCTTC.

The chain carries TRBV10-3 and TRBJ2-5; TRBD2 matches 8 bases. Unmatched junction bases numbered 22, after V lost 10 bases and J lost 0 bases. The CDR3 contains 19 residues. Per the germline V gene, CDR1 is ENHRY and CDR2 is SYGVKD. CDR3 region: CATTSGLGSGWGYQETQYF. CDR3 bases: TGTGCCACCACTAGCGGCCTTGGGAGCGGCTGGGGGTACCAAGAGACCCAGTACTTC.

This chain connects TRBV7-3 to TRBJ2-1, with 8 positions matching TRBD2. V was clipped by 1 base and J by 7 bases; unmatched bases: 12. The CDR3 extends over 17 amino acids. Looked up from germline, CDR1 is SGHTA and CDR2 is FQGTGA. For the CDR3, the DNA is TGTGCCAGCAGCTTAAATCCCGCCGGGAGGGGTTGGAATGAGCAGTTCTTC. Translating gives CASSLNPAGRGWNEQFF.

The V gene is TRBV25-1, the J gene TRBJ2-2, with a possible D match to TRBD2 (5 bases). CDR1 and CDR2 from the germline V gene are MGHDK and SYGVNS. V lost 1 base and J lost 8, with 11 bases in between. CDR3 length: 14 amino acids. This CDR3 reads CASSEWRKTGELFF. The CDR3 nucleotides read TGTGCCAGCAGTGAATGGAGGAAGACAGGGGAGCTGTTTTTT.

This clone has only one observation. The rearrangement uses TRBV2 and TRBJ1-4; 8 nucleotides match TRBD1. The CDR3 is 14 residues long. Per germline, CDR1 SNHLY and CDR2 FYNNEI. With V trimmed by 6 bases and J by 4 bases, 4 bases remained unmatched. For the CDR3, the DNA is TGTGCCAGCAGGGCCGACAGGGGTAATGAAAAACTGTTTTTT. It encodes CASRADRGNEKLFF.

The V gene is TRBV10-3, the J gene TRBJ1-1; TRBD1 matches at 11 bases. The CDR3 length is 15 residues. Germline CDR1 is ENHRY and CDR2 is SYGVKD. V lost 6 bases and J lost 1; bases outside the gene matches: 4. In DNA form, the CDR3 reads TGTGCCATCAGGGCTGGGACAGGGGGGAACACTGAAGCTTTCTTT. It encodes CAIRAGTGGNTEAFF.

V is TRBV11-3 and J is TRBJ2-2; no clear D. The length of the CDR3 is 14 residues. In germline, CDR1 is SGHNT, CDR2 YENEEA. Deletions cut 3 bases from V and 4 bases from J, with 9 bases between. Here the CDR3 reads CASSFFRGTGELFF. The DNA of the CDR3 is TGTGCCAGCAGCTTTTTCCGAGGCACCGGGGAGCTGTTTTTT. Complete variable domain (other parts from reference TRBV11-3 and TRBJ2-2): EAGVVQSPRYKIIEKKQPVAFWCNPISGHNTLYWYLQNLGQGPELLIRYENEEAVDDSQLPKDRFSAERLKGVDSTLKIQPAELGDSAVYLCASSFFRGTGELFFGEGSRLTVL.

The rearrangement links TRBV5-1 to TRBJ1-4, with 9 bases fitting TRBD1. The V segment lost 5 bases and the J segment 8 bases; nucleotides outside the gene matches: 7. The germline gives CDR1 SGHRS, CDR2 YFSETQ. This CDR3 comprises 14 residues. CDR3 nucleotide sequence: TGCGCCAGCAGTCCCGGACAGGGGAGAGAAAAACTGTTTTTT. This codes for CASSPGQGREKLFF.

V and J are TRBV6-2 or TRBV6-3 and TRBJ2-5, with 11 bases identical to TRBD1. The CDR3 runs 16 residues. Germline V gives CDR1 MNHEY, CDR2 SVGEGT. Germline trimming cut 5 bases from V and 2 bases from J; bases unmatched to any gene: 7. The CDR3 bases are TGTGCCAGCAGTGTAGGACAGGGGGCTTCTCAAGAGACCCAGTACTTC. Its protein is CASSVGQGASQETQYF.

The chain employs TRBV14 and TRBJ2-1, with D possibly TRBD1 on 5 matching bases. Germline V gene sequence: CDR1 SGHDN, CDR2 FVKESK. The CDR3 length is 14 residues. The V gene lost 4 bases and the J gene lost 5 bases, with 12 bases spanning the gap. Here the CDR3 reads CASSRTYENNEQFF. The CDR3 DNA is TGTGCCAGCAGCCGGACATACGAAAACAATGAGCAGTTCTTC.

The rearrangement links TRBV10-3 to TRBJ1-1, with 8 positions matching TRBD1. The V gene end was trimmed by 10 bases and the J gene end by 5 bases; junction bases not matched to a gene: 9. This CDR3 comprises 13 residues. The germline CDR1 and CDR2 sequences are ENHRY and SYGVKD. The CDR3 here is CASRRDRLTEAFF. In DNA form, the CDR3 reads TGTGCCAGCCGCCGGGACAGGTTAACTGAAGCTTTCTTT.